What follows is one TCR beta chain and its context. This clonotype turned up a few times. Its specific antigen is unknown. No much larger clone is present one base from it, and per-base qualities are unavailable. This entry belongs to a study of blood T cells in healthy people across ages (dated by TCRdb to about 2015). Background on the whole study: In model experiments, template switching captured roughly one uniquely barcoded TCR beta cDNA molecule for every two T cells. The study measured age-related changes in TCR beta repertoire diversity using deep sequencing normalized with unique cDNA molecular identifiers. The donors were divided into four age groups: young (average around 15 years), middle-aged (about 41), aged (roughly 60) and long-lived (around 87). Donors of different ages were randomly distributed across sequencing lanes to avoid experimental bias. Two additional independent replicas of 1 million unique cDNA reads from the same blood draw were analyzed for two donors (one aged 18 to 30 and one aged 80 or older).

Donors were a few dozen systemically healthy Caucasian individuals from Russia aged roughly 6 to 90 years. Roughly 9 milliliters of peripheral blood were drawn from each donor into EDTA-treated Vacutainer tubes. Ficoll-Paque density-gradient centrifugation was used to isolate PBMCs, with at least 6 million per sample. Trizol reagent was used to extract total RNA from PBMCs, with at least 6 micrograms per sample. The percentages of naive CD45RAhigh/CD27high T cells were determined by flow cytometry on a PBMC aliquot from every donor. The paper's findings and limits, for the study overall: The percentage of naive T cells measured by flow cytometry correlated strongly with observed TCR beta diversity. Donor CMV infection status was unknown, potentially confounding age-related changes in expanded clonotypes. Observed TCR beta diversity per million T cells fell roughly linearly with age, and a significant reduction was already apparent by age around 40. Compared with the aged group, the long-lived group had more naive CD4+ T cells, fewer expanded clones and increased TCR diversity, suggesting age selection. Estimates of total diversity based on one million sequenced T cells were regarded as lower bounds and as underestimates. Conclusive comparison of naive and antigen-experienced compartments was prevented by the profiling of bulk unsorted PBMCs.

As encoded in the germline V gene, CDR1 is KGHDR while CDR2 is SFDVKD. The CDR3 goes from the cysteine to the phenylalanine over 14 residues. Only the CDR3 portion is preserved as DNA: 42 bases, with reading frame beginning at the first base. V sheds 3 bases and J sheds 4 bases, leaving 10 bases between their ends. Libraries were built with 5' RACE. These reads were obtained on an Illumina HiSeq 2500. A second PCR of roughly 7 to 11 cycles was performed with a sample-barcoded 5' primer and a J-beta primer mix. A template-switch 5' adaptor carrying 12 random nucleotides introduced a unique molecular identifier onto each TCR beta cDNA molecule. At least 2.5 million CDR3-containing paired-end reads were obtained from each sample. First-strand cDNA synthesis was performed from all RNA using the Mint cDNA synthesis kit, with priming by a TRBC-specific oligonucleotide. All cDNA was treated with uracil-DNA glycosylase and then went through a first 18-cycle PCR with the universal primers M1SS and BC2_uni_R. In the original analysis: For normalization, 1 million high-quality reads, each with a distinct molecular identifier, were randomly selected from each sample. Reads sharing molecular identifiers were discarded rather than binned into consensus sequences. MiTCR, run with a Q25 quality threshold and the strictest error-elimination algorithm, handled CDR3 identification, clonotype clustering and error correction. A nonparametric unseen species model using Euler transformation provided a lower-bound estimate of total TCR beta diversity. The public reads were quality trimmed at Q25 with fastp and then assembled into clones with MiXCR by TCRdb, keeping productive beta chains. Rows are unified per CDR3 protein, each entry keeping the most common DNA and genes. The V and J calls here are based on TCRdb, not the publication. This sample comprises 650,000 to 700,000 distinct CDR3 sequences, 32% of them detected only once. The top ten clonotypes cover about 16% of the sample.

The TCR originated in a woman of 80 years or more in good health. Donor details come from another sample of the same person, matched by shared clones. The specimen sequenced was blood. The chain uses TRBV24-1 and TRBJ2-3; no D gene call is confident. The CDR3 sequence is CATSDTVRADTQYF. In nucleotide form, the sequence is TGTGCCACCAGTGATACTGTCCGGGCAGATACGCAGTATTTT.